Following are 15 T cell receptor beta chains from one sample sequenced in a study of shared clonotypes between healthy human individuals. The protocol was immunoSEQ multiplex PCR, while the TCRdb copy is restricted to in-frame clones and leaves out a portion. The data contain roughly 640,000 clones, around 74% of them singletons. The sequencing sample was made of memory CD4+ T cells sorted from blood. The subset here: CD45RA-negative fraction. These TCRs come from a woman between 25 and 40 years old in good health.

The V and J genes are TRBV5-1 and TRBJ2-7; 8 positions match TRBD1. The V gene end was trimmed by 7 bases and the J gene end by 5 bases; junction bases not matched to a gene: 8. The germline CDR1 and CDR2 sequences are SGHRS and YFSETQ. There are 13 residues in the CDR3. As DNA, the CDR3 is TGCGCCAGCCGGACAGGACAGGGCGACGAGCAGTACTTC. Protein: CASRTGQGDEQYF.

This clone was seen more than once but under ten times. The CDR3 bases are TGTGCCAGCAGTTACGTCACAGCGGGAGCCCAGCATGAGCAGTTCTTC. Translated: CASSYVTAGAQHEQFF. The chain combines TRBV6-5 with TRBJ2-1; 8 bases are shared with TRBD2. Trimming removed 2 bases from V and 8 bases from J; junction bases left unmatched: 11. CDR1 is MNHEY, CDR2 SVGAGI, per germline. The CDR3 has 16 amino acids.

V gene TRBV6-6 combines with J gene TRBJ2-3; no definite D call. Germline V gene data show CDR1 as MNHNY and CDR2 as SVGAGI (reference sequence). The V end lost 5 bases, the J end lost 5 bases, and 8 bases lay between the germline ends. This CDR3 comprises 12 residues. The CDR3 loop is CASSPLEDTQYF. The CDR3 region has the DNA TGTGCCAGCAGTCCTCTGGAAGATACGCAGTATTTT.

The chain uses TRBV21-1 and TRBJ1-5; TRBD1 is the table's D call and was not checked against the DNA. TRBV21-1 is classified as a pseudogene. The CDR3 runs 14 residues. In DNA, the CDR3 is TGTGCCAGCAGCAAAGCCCCGACAGATCAGCCCCAGCATTTT. As protein: CASSKAPTDQPQHF.

The chain recombines TRBV6-4 with TRBJ1-5; D is uncertain. Germline V gene sequence: CDR1 MRHNA, CDR2 SNTAGT. V was pared by 0 bases and J by 7 bases, with 10 bases between. This CDR3 spans 14 amino acids. CDR3 sequence (DNA): TGTGCCAGCAGTGACTCGGAGGGATACCAGCCCCAGCATTTT. Its protein product is CASSDSEGYQPQHF.

This chain links TRBV28 with TRBJ1-5; 10 bases match TRBD1. The CDR3 has 18 amino acids. Trimming cost V 5 bases and J 2 bases; bases outside gene matches: 12. Germline values: CDR1 MDHEN, CDR2 SYDVKM. This CDR3 is CASSRDRGIVSRNQPQHF. For the CDR3, the DNA is TGTGCCAGCAGTCGGGACAGGGGAATAGTAAGTCGCAATCAGCCCCAGCATTTT.

The J gene is TRBJ2-2, the V gene TRBV5-4; 12 nucleotides line up with TRBD2. The CDR3 has 13 residues. CDR1 SGHNT and CDR2 YYREEE come from the germline V gene (reference sequence). J was trimmed by 5 bases and V by 10 bases; bases with no gene match: 3. The DNA for the CDR3 is TGTGCCGGCGGACTAGCGGGGACCGGGGAGCTGTTTTTT. Translating gives CAGGLAGTGELFF.

J is TRBJ2-1 and V is TRBV29-1; a weak D match, TRBD2 (5 bases). Germline V gene lookup returns CDR1 SQVTM and CDR2 ANQGSEA. The CDR3 extends over 15 amino acids. Trimming left V 7 bases short and J 2 bases short, with 18 bases between. CDR3 nucleotide sequence: TGCAGCGCGAACCGAAGACGACTAACCTACAATGAGCAGTTCTTC. Translated: CSANRRRLTYNEQFF.

This clone was detected a few times. Other DNA sequences from this sample encode an identical CDR3 as well. This chain links TRBV28 with TRBJ1-2; D remains unclear. The germline V gene encodes CDR1 MDHEN and CDR2 SYDVKM. The CDR3 sequence is 12 residues long. V was shortened by 3 bases and J by 5 bases, with 7 bases between the two germline ends. The CDR3 coding sequence is TGTGCCAGCAGTTTGTCAAATTATGGCTACACCTTC. Protein product: CASSLSNYGYTF.

The V and J genes are TRBV10-3 and TRBJ2-2, with a possible D match to TRBD2 (5 bases). From germline, CDR1 is ENHRY and CDR2 SYGVKD. Trimming removed 4 bases from V and 0 bases from J, with 9 bases in between. The CDR3 runs 15 residues. CDR3 DNA sequence: TGTGCCATCAGTGCGGGGAATTCGAACACCGGGGAGCTGTTTTTT. Amino acids: CAISAGNSNTGELFF.

The chain joins TRBV7-3 to TRBJ2-1; D unresolved. This CDR3 comprises 12 residues. Trimming cost V 2 bases and J 6 bases, with 5 bases left between them. CDR1 and CDR2 from the germline V gene are SGHTA and FQGTGA. Here the CDR3 DNA reads TGTGCCAGCAGCTTATCCCCCAATGAGCAGTTCTTC. Amino acid sequence: CASSLSPNEQFF.

The gene calls are TRBV11-3 and TRBJ2-3, with TRBD2 matching over 8 bases. This CDR3 has 17 amino acids. With 1 base clipped from V and 0 bases from J, the junction kept 6 bases outside the gene matches. Germline CDR1 SGHNT, CDR2 YENEEA. In DNA, the CDR3 is TGTGCCAGCAGCTTAGGGGTTTCTAGCGGGAGCACAGATACGCAGTATTTT. It specifies CASSLGVSSGSTDTQYF.

This clone was counted ten times or more. The chain is built from TRBV29-1 and TRBJ1-1, with D unresolved. From germline, CDR1 is SQVTM and CDR2 ANQGSEA. The CDR3 is 13 residues long. V was clipped by 4 bases and J by 8 bases, with 17 bases between them. CDR3 residues: CSVASVTEAEAFF. Written as DNA, the CDR3 is TGCAGCGTTGCGAGCGTGACGGAGGCCGAAGCTTTCTTT.

CDR3 in DNA: TGTGCCAGCTCACCATCAGAGGGGGCGGGCAGCAATCAGCCCCAGCATTTT. It codes for CASSPSEGAGSNQPQHF. The rearrangement uses TRBV18 and TRBJ1-5; 7 nucleotides agree with TRBD1. J gave up 1 base and V 2 bases, and 8 bases lay outside the gene matches. Germline CDR1 reads KGHSH; CDR2 reads LQKENI. The CDR3 contains 17 residues.

This chain uses TRBV20-1 with TRBJ2-7; D unresolved. The germline V gene has CDR1 DFQATT and CDR2 SNEGSKA (reference sequence). This CDR3 contains 10 residues. V was trimmed by 7 bases and J by 6 bases, leaving 10 bases between them. CDR3 bases: TGCAGTGGTGGTGGGGTCGAGCAGTACTTC. Its translation: CSGGGVEQYF.